The 30 T cell receptor beta chains listed next were all sequenced from one sample in a study of blood T cell repertoires in COVID-19. Using immunoSEQ multiplex PCR, the repertoire was profiled, and TCRdb retains in-frame clones only, with some absent. The sample includes about 240,000 clones, roughly 86% seen only once; the top ten take around 7.3%. Source material: peripheral blood. The receptors come from a woman in her seventies with active or convalescent COVID-19.

The chain couples TRBV5-1 to TRBJ2-2; D remains ambiguous. Trimming took off 4 bases at V and 6 bases at J, with 13 bases between the two ends. Germline CDR1 SGHRS, CDR2 YFSETQ. CDR3 length: 14 amino acids. The CDR3 DNA is TGCGCCAGCAGCCCCAACGTAGTCTCCGGGGAGCTGTTTTTT. Translating it yields CASSPNVVSGELFF.

The chain couples TRBV5-1 to TRBJ1-2; 8 bases map to TRBD1. CDR3 length: 14 amino acids. V lost 0 bases to trimming and J lost 8 bases; unmatched junction nucleotides: 6. CDR1 and CDR2 (germline): SGHRS, YFSETQ. CDR3 amino acids: CASSLVQGVKGYTF. CDR3 sequence (DNA): TGCGCCAGCAGCTTGGTACAGGGGGTTAAAGGCTACACCTTC. The complete variable domain, with remaining parts taken from reference TRBV5-1 and TRBJ1-2, reads KAGVTQTPRYLIKTRGQQVTLSCSPISGHRSVSWYQQTPGQGLQFLFEYFSETQRNKGNFPGRFSGRQFSNSRSEMNVSTLELGDSALYLCASSLVQGVKGYTFGSGTRLTVV.

As concerns this clone: This sample also contains other DNA sequences that code for the same CDR3. The chain uses TRBV6-2 or TRBV6-3 and TRBJ2-2; a weak D match, TRBD2 (5 bases). Per the germline V gene, CDR1 is MNHEY and CDR2 is SVGEGT. This CDR3 is 14 amino acids long. V was pared by 0 bases and J by 4 bases, with 6 bases between. CDR3 bases: TGTGCCAGCAGTTACTCTCGGGGCACCGGGGAGCTGTTTTTT. Translation gives CASSYSRGTGELFF.

This clone was seen only a few times. The rearrangement joins TRBV4-3 to TRBJ1-4; D may be TRBD1 (6 bases). V lost 2 bases to trimming and J lost 8 bases, with 18 bases between them. The CDR3 has 16 amino acids. Germline CDR1 LGHNA, CDR2 YSLEER. The CDR3 here is CASSQLMARGGEKLFF. The CDR3 nucleotides are TGCGCCAGCAGCCAACTGATGGCCAGGGGCGGGGAAAAACTGTTTTTT.

This chain links TRBV19 with TRBJ2-1, with 8 bases identical to TRBD2. The CDR3 loop spans 14 amino acids. Losses at the gene ends were 3 bases for V and 5 bases for J; bases not matched to a gene: 3. Germline V gives CDR1 LNHDA, CDR2 SQIVND (reference sequence). CDR3 amino acids: CASSIRGGDNEQFF. CDR3 in DNA: TGTGCCAGTAGTATTCGGGGGGGAGACAATGAGCAGTTCTTC.

This clone was recorded a few times. V gene TRBV6-5 combines with J gene TRBJ1-4; tentative D call: TRBD1 (5 bases). This CDR3 comprises 14 residues. V shed 5 bases and J shed 6 bases, with 13 bases lying between them. In germline, CDR1 is MNHEY, CDR2 SVGAGI. The CDR3 DNA sequence: TGTGCCAGCAGTACGACCGGGGGTTATGAAAAACTGTTTTTT. It specifies CASSTTGGYEKLFF.

The chain carries TRBV5-1 and TRBJ2-7; a weak D match, TRBD1 (8 bases). The germline V gene encodes CDR1 SGHRS and CDR2 YFSETQ. The CDR3 has 15 amino acids. Trimming took 4 bases from V and 8 from J, leaving 22 bases between them. CDR3 coding DNA: TGCGCCAGCAGCCAATCGACAGGGGAGGGCGGGAAGCAGTACTTC. Residues: CASSQSTGEGGKQYF.

The chain carries TRBV6-2 or TRBV6-3 and TRBJ1-5; TRBD1 is a possible D gene (6 bases). This CDR3 region has 14 residues. CDR1 is MNHEY, CDR2 SVGEGT, per germline. V was trimmed by 4 bases and J by 1 base, leaving 8 bases between them. The CDR3 here is CASSFQGSNQPQHF. The CDR3 region has the DNA TGTGCCAGCAGTTTCCAGGGGAGCAATCAGCCCCAGCATTTT.

The chain joins TRBV4-1 to TRBJ1-1, with D unclear. Deletions cut 1 base from V and 4 bases from J, with 7 bases between. Germline-derived CDR1 and CDR2 are MGHRA and YSYEKL. This CDR3 region has 13 residues. CDR3 nucleotide sequence: TGCGCCAGCAGCCAAGTAGGAGGCACTGAAGCTTTCTTT. Translation: CASSQVGGTEAFF.

V and J are TRBV5-4 and TRBJ1-1; the D is unclear. There are 15 residues in the CDR3. From germline, CDR1 is SGHNT and CDR2 YYREEE (reference sequence). V lost 5 bases and J lost 2, with 16 bases in between. The DNA of the CDR3 is TGTGCCAGCAGTTCCAGCAATGAGGTCAACACTGAAGCTTTCTTT. Its protein is CASSSSNEVNTEAFF.

This sequence joins TRBV2 and TRBJ2-7; 14 bases match TRBD2. The CDR3 totals 19 residues. V lost 6 bases and J lost 1; bases outside the gene matches: 14. Germline lookup yields CDR1 SNHLY and CDR2 FYNNEI. CDR3 in DNA: TGTGCCAGCAGCGCCGGGACTAGCGGGGGCTACACTCTTTCCTACGAGCAGTACTTC. Residues: CASSAGTSGGYTLSYEQYF.

This chain connects TRBV4-3 to TRBJ1-5, with a possible D match to TRBD1 (5 bases). Germline CDR1 LGHNA, CDR2 YSLEER. V was clipped by 0 bases and J by 7 bases, with 13 bases between them. The CDR3 has 15 amino acids. CDR3 residues: CASSQDPGVVQPQHF. DNA for the CDR3: TGCGCCAGCAGCCAAGATCCGGGGGTGGTGCAGCCCCAGCATTTT.

The chain has TRBV19 and TRBJ1-2; 7 nucleotides match TRBD1. Germline CDR1 LNHDA, CDR2 SQIVND (reference sequence). This CDR3 spans 18 amino acids. The J segment lost 1 base and the V segment lost 4 bases, leaving 15 bases of the junction unmatched. The DNA of the CDR3 is TGTGCCAGTAGTACCTCCGGGGGACAGCGACCGAATAACTATGGCTACACCTTC. Protein sequence: CASSTSGGQRPNNYGYTF.

The chain joins TRBV15 to TRBJ1-1; TRBD1 agrees at 9 bases. The CDR3 consists of 15 residues. Germline values: CDR1 LNHNV, CDR2 YYDKDF (reference sequence). V shed 3 bases, J shed 5 bases, and the junction held 7 bases outside the gene matches. The CDR3 loop is CATSRRQGGGTEAFF. As DNA, the CDR3 is TGTGCCACCAGCAGGCGACAGGGGGGAGGAACTGAAGCTTTCTTT.

This chain joins TRBV25-1 and TRBJ1-1; TRBD1 is a possible D gene (5 bases). Per the germline V gene, CDR1 is MGHDK and CDR2 is SYGVNS. This CDR3 contains 13 residues. The germline V and J ends were trimmed by 8 bases and 4 bases, with 14 bases remaining between them. CDR3 region: CASVNGGSTEAFF. The CDR3 DNA reads TGTGCCAGCGTAAACGGGGGAAGCACTGAAGCTTTCTTT.

This chain uses TRBV5-8 with TRBJ1-6; 7 nucleotides line up with TRBD1. Germline CDR1 is SGHTS and CDR2 is YDEGEE. J lost 7 bases, V lost 4 bases, and 8 bases had no gene match. This CDR3 has 15 residues. The CDR3 is CASSVLRGRNSPLHF. The CDR3 DNA sequence: TGTGCCAGCAGCGTACTCAGGGGGAGAAATTCACCCCTCCACTTT.

The chain is built from TRBV9 and TRBJ1-1, with D possibly TRBD1 on 5 matching bases. Germline V gives CDR1 SGDLS, CDR2 YYNGEE. Trimming stripped 2 bases from V and 5 bases from J, with 10 bases between. The CDR3 runs to 13 residues. The CDR3 coding sequence is TGTGCCAGCAGCGTCAGGGAGGAGACTGAAGCTTTCTTT. The encoded protein is CASSVREETEAFF.

The genes are TRBV4-3 and TRBJ1-5, with D tentatively TRBD1 (6 bases). V lost 4 bases and J 6 bases, leaving 10 bases between the germline ends. Germline V gene data show CDR1 as LGHNA and CDR2 as YSLEER. This CDR3 region has 13 residues. CDR3 in amino acids: CASSPQGFQPQHF. CDR3 coding DNA: TGCGCCAGCAGCCCGCAGGGGTTTCAGCCCCAGCATTTT.

The rearrangement uses TRBV5-1 and TRBJ2-3, with TRBD1 identical over 9 bases. The CDR3 is 16 residues long. V shed 0 bases and J 6 bases; nucleotides not matched to a gene: 8. CDR1 and CDR2 from the germline V gene are SGHRS and YFSETQ. CDR3 protein: CASSLGTGTGSDTQYF. CDR3 DNA sequence: TGCGCCAGCAGCTTGGGGACCGGGACAGGGTCGGATACGCAGTATTTT.

In this sample, this clone turned up once. The chain is built from TRBV10-3 and TRBJ1-2, with D unclear. Trimming stripped 8 bases from V and 0 bases from J, with 7 bases between. This CDR3 is built from 12 residues. Germline-derived CDR1 and CDR2 are ENHRY and SYGVKD. The CDR3 bases are TGTGCCATCTCACAAGCTAACTATGGCTACACCTTC. This encodes CAISQANYGYTF.

The chain links TRBV19 to TRBJ1-5; TRBD1 agrees at 11 bases. Germline loops: CDR1 LNHDA, CDR2 SQIVND (reference sequence). This CDR3 has 15 amino acids. V lost 4 bases, J lost 7 bases, and 6 bases stayed unmatched. This CDR3 reads CASSSGQGARQPQHF. The CDR3 nucleotides read TGTGCCAGTAGTAGCGGACAGGGGGCGAGACAGCCCCAGCATTTT.

The J gene is TRBJ2-3, the V gene TRBV13, with D unclear. Germline CDR1 and CDR2: PRHDT and FYEKMQ (reference sequence). Trimming cost V 1 base and J 0 bases, with 5 bases left between them. CDR3 length equals 14 residues. The CDR3 DNA sequence: TGTGCCAGCAGCTTAGACTCTAGCACAGATACGCAGTATTTT. It yields the protein CASSLDSSTDTQYF.

This clone appeared a few times. This chain connects TRBV2 to TRBJ2-1, with D maybe TRBD2 (5 bases). This CDR3 contains 15 residues. Germline V CDR1 and CDR2: SNHLY, FYNNEI. V was clipped by 4 bases and J by 0 bases, with 10 bases between them. The CDR3 nucleotides are TGTGCCAGCAGTGTTCGGGGATACTCCTACAATGAGCAGTTCTTC. This gives the protein CASSVRGYSYNEQFF.

The chain is built from TRBV7-8 and TRBJ1-2, with a tentative D call TRBD1 (6 bases). Germline lookup yields CDR1 SGHVS and CDR2 FQNEAQ. V shed 4 bases and J shed 4 bases, with 10 bases lying between them. The CDR3 sequence is 13 residues long. The CDR3 reads CASSSTGSYGYTF. CDR3 DNA sequence: TGTGCCAGCAGCTCAACAGGGAGCTATGGCTACACCTTC.

This sequence joins TRBV5-1 and TRBJ2-7, with D unclear. V lost 0 bases, J lost 2 bases, and 15 bases lay in between. The germline V gene has CDR1 SGHRS and CDR2 YFSETQ. The CDR3 covers 16 residues. The CDR3 here is CASSLDPSASAYEQYF. The CDR3 nucleotides read TGCGCCAGCAGCTTGGATCCCAGCGCCTCAGCCTACGAGCAGTACTTC.

The chain recombines TRBV7-2 with TRBJ1-1; weak D call: TRBD1 (5 bases). The germline CDR1 and CDR2 sequences are SGHTA and FQGNSA. The CDR3 has 14 amino acids. The germline V and J ends were trimmed by 5 bases and 0 bases, with 10 bases remaining between them. The CDR3 DNA sequence: TGTGCCAGCAGCCCCGGGACTGTGAACACTGAAGCTTTCTTT. It is translated as CASSPGTVNTEAFF.

This chain's CDR3 is CASSLVTDRAIPNYGYTF. Written as DNA, the CDR3 is TGTGCCAGCAGCTTAGTTACTGACAGGGCAATACCTAACTATGGCTACACCTTC. The chain links TRBV7-8 to TRBJ1-2; 7 bases match TRBD1. Germline trimming cut 1 base from V and 0 bases from J; bases unmatched to any gene: 11. CDR3 length equals 18 residues. Germline CDR1 SGHVS, CDR2 FQNEAQ.

This clone came up once. The chain links TRBV19 to TRBJ2-5; maybe TRBD1 (6 bases). Germline V gene data show CDR1 as LNHDA and CDR2 as SQIVND (reference sequence). The CDR3 has 13 residues. Trimming took 6 bases from V and 2 from J, leaving 10 bases between them. CDR3 sequence: CASRARGQETQYF. CDR3 DNA: TGTGCCAGTAGAGCAAGGGGGCAAGAGACCCAGTACTTC.

The gene calls are TRBV6-2 or TRBV6-3 and TRBJ2-1; 7 positions match TRBD2. The germline CDR1 and CDR2 sequences are MNHEY and SVGEGT. Trimming at V came to 0 bases and at J to 3 bases, leaving 11 bases not matched to a gene. This CDR3 contains 18 residues. DNA of the CDR3: TGTGCCAGCAGTTACTCGATTCTTCGGGGAGGGGACTACAATGAGCAGTTCTTC. This sequence encodes CASSYSILRGGDYNEQFF.

The chain recombines TRBV7-2 with TRBJ2-7; 9 nucleotides agree with TRBD2. Germline V gene data show CDR1 as SGHTA and CDR2 as FQGNSA. The CDR3 is 15 amino acids. Losses at the gene ends were 5 bases for V and 0 bases for J; bases not matched to a gene: 5. CDR3 loop: CASSESGGSSYEQYF. CDR3 coding DNA: TGTGCCAGCAGCGAGAGCGGGGGGAGCTCCTACGAGCAGTACTTC.